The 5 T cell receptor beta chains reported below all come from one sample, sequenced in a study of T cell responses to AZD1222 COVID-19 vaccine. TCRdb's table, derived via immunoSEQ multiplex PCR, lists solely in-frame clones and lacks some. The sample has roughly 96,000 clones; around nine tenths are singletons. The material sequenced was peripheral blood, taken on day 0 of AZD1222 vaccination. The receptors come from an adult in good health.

The CDR3 sequence: CASSEGSQETQYF. For the CDR3, the DNA is TGTGCCAGCAGCGAAGGAAGTCAAGAGACCCAGTACTTC. The genes are TRBV9 and TRBJ2-5; D is ambiguous. Germline V CDR1 and CDR2: SGDLS, YYNGEE. This CDR3 is built from 13 residues. V was pared by 3 bases and J by 2 bases, with 8 bases between.

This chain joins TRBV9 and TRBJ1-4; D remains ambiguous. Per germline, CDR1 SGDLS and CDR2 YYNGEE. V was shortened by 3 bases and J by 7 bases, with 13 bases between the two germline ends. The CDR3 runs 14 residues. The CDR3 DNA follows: TGTGCCAGCAGCGAAAGGGAACGAAGTGAAAAACTGTTTTTT. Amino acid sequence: CASSERERSEKLFF.

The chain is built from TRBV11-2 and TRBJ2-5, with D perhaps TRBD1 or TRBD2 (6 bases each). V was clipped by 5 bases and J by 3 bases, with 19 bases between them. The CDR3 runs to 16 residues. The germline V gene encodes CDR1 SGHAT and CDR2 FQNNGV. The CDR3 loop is CASSIRAGQGKETQYF. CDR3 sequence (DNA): TGTGCCAGCAGCATACGTGCGGGACAAGGGAAAGAGACCCAGTACTTC.

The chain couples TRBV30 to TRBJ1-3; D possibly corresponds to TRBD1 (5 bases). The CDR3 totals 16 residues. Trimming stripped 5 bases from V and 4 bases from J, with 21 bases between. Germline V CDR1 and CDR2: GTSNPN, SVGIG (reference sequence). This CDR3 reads CAWFTAGRGTGNTIYF. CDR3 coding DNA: TGTGCCTGGTTTACGGCCGGTAGGGGAACCGGAAACACCATATATTTT.

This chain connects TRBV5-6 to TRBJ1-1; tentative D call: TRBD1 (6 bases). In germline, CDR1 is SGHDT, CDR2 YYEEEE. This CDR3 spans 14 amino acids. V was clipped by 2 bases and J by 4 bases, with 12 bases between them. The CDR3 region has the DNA TGTGCCAGCAGCTTCTCCGGGGGCGGCACTGAAGCTTTCTTT. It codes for CASSFSGGGTEAFF.